This T cell receptor beta chain was identified in a study of CD4 T cells in relation to SARS-CoV-2 and coronaviruses. About the research overall: Convalescent patients were fewer than ten males and a few females; two were Hispanic. Broader study findings: Crossreactivity was assessed only for spike protein, not other viral proteins. Roughly 65% of donors had memory CD4+ clonotypes crossrecognizing SARS-CoV-2 and common cold coronavirus spike.

With V trimmed by 5 bases and J by 3 bases, 2 bases remained unmatched. The CDR3 has 14 residues. CDR1 MNHEY and CDR2 SMNVEV come from the germline V gene (reference sequence). This table comes from immunoSEQ multiplex PCR, and its TCRdb copy is limited to in-frame clones, with some not included. The sample has around 54,000 clones, roughly nine tenths seen once. On this clone: The antigen is undetermined.

The specimen was naive CD4+ T cells from PBMCs. Subset of the sample: naive CD4+ T cells isolated by negative enrichment. This chain connects TRBV27 to TRBJ2-5; 11 bases match TRBD2. This clonotype originated in an adult with COVID-19. The CDR3 coding sequence is TGTGCCAGCAGTCCTAGCGGGAGGAAAGAGACCCAGTACTTC. It specifies CASSPSGRKETQYF.